This TCR beta chain appears in the sequencing data of a study of identical twins. Study conclusions and caveats: Models underpredicted monozygotic twin sharing of out-of-frame TCR alpha.

The ends lost 3 bases at V and 7 bases at J; junction bases unmatched: 3. The CDR3 covers 12 residues. Germline assignment: CDR1 SGHDN and CDR2 FVKESK. It was template switching that added a universal primer site, and there were unique molecular identifiers on the cDNA. MiXCR, run by TCRdb on the 5' RACE reads, gives a single entry per CDR3 protein. The data contain 500,000 to 700,000 distinct CDR3 sequences, about 7.6% of them seen just once; the ten biggest clones take up 1.6%. A word on this clonotype: Its target is not known.

These same records also appear under a second study, on yellow fever vaccine responses in identical twins. That source adds: Reportedly, twins showed a vaccine T cell response that looked partly convergent and partly personalized.

Sequencing was carried out using PBMCs. This receptor was identified in a woman aged 18-29 years in good health. J is TRBJ2-7 and V is TRBV14; 7 bases map to TRBD2. The CDR3, as DNA: TGTGCCAGCAGCCAGGGGACTAATGAGCAGTACTTC. Translated, it gives CASSQGTNEQYF. Using reference TRBV14 and TRBJ2-7 for the parts outside the CDR3, the full variable domain is EAGVTQFPSHSVIEKGQTVTLRCDPISGHDNLYWYRRVMGKEIKFLLHFVKESKQDESGMPNNRFLAERTGGTYSTLKVQPAELEDSGVYFCASSQGTNEQYFGPGTRLTVT.